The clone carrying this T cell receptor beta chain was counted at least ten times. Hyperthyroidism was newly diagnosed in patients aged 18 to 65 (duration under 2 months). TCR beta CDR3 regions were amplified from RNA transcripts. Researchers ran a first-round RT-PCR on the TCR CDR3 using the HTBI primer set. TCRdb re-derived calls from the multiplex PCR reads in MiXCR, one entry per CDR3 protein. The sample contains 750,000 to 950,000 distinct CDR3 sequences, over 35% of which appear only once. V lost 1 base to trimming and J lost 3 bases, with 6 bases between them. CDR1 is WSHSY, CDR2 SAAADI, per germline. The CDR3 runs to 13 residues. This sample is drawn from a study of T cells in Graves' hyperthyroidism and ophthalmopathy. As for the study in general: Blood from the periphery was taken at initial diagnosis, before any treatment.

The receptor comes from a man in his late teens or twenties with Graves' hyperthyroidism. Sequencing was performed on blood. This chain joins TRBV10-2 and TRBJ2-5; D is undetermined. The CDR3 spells CASSEWDKETQYF. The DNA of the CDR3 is TGCGCCAGCAGTGAGTGGGATAAAGAGACCCAGTACTTC.